The rows below give T cell receptor beta chains drawn from one sample of a study of post-analysis software for immune sequencing data. TCRdb reanalysed the PCR reads using MiXCR and keeps one entry per CDR3 protein. The sample contains hundreds of thousands of distinct CDR3 sequences, 55% to 60% of which appear only once. The sequenced sample was blood. Receptors were obtained from a girl aged 2-10 years with multiple sclerosis. Each CDR3 is given without its conserved first and last residue. The order of the fields is J gene, V gene, CDR3 protein.

>TRBJ2-7|TRBV12-5
ASGPRGLDYEQY
>TRBJ1-2|TRBV5-1
ASSSILDYGYT
>TRBJ2-1|TRBV11-2
ASSLVPLAKGEQF
>TRBJ1-2|TRBV12-3/TRBV12-4
ASTWGGYGYT
>TRBJ1-1|TRBV2
ATTENTEAF
>NA|TRBV6-5
TSSYSLAGGTYEQY
>TRBJ2-7|TRBV7-9
ASSLGAGNYEQY
>TRBJ2-5|TRBV14
ASSPRFQETQY
>NA|TRBV6-2/TRBV6-3
ASSYGLDDQETQY
>TRBJ2-3|TRBV7-9
ASRFLAGGTDTQY
>TRBJ2-3|TRBV13
ASSTPAGGRTDTQY
>TRBJ2-2|TRBV12-3/TRBV12-4
ASSLSGGEAGELF
>TRBJ2-5|TRBV7-2
ASSFQDSQETQY
>TRBJ2-6|TRBV6-2/TRBV6-3
ASRTQGSGANVLT
>TRBJ1-2|TRBV9
ASSVDPDYGYT
>TRBJ2-3|TRBV20-1
SAPSWEGTDTQY
>TRBJ2-1|TRBV20-1
SASSTVNEQF
>TRBJ2-1|TRBV29-1
SVEPAGGYNEQF
>TRBJ2-1|TRBV20-1
SASGLAGSYNEQF
>TRBJ1-6|TRBV5-1
ASSPSTYNSPLH
>TRBJ2-1|TRBV11-2
ASSYVLSGGAYNEQF
>TRBJ2-4|TRBV6-6
ATREGNKNIQY
>TRBJ2-1|TRBV5-1
ASSSGLAGGNEQF
>TRBJ2-5|TRBV7-2
ASSWDPQETQY
>TRBJ1-2|TRBV7-9
ASSPTSRGYT
>TRBJ2-1|TRBV28
ASSSPGQGANEQF
>TRBJ2-3|TRBV4-2
ASSHRLASTDTQY
>TRBJ2-1|TRBV4-3
ASSQGTSGTLSFYNEQF
>TRBJ2-3|TRBV6-2/TRBV6-3
ASSYSGTASDTQY
>TRBJ2-1|TRBV29-1
SVYGSYNEQF
>TRBJ2-1|TRBV27
ASRRGLVINEQF
>TRBJ2-7|TRBV5-6
ASSLGTEPYEQY
>TRBJ1-1|TRBV25-1
ASSESGTGVNTEAF
>TRBJ2-3|TRBV4-3
ASSHLTSGLDTQY
>TRBJ2-5|TRBV5-1
ASSLGDGGVQETQY
>TRBJ2-7|TRBV25-1
ASSLSGHYEQY
>TRBJ1-1|TRBV2
ASSWDTEAF
>TRBJ2-3|TRBV20-1
SARRVLGNTDTQY
>TRBJ2-7|TRBV25-1
ASSPDRLDYNEQY
>TRBJ2-1|TRBV5-6
ASSLMTSGYNEQF
>TRBJ2-1|TRBV5-1
ASIEGDSYNEQF
>TRBJ2-5|TRBV14
ASSQGTGAFQETQY
>TRBJ2-1|TRBV27
ASRLSGGWYEQF
>TRBJ2-3|TRBV5-6
ASSLAKASTDTQY
>TRBJ2-7|TRBV6-2/TRBV6-3
ASSYPWLEYSYEQY
>TRBJ2-3|TRBV5-5
ASSLPGRGTDTQY
>TRBJ2-7|TRBV7-3
ASSLGASSYEQY
>TRBJ1-5|TRBV2
ASDGSLNQPQH
>TRBJ2-3|TRBV6-6
ASSYSRADTQY
>TRBJ2-3|TRBV10-3
AISGSGTDTQY
>TRBJ1-6|TRBV12-3/TRBV12-4
ASSSPGNSPLH
>TRBJ2-7|TRBV7-2
ASSPTLEAHEQY
>TRBJ2-1|TRBV5-1
ASSFPGRNEQF
>TRBJ2-1|TRBV10-3
AISLAGTSHNEQF
>TRBJ2-7|TRBV6-5
ASSYSRSNYEQY
>TRBJ2-7|TRBV28
ASSTGLAEPYEQY
>TRBJ2-3|TRBV20-1
SATMGGLTDTQY
>TRBJ2-3|TRBV29-1
SVGAFAYTQY